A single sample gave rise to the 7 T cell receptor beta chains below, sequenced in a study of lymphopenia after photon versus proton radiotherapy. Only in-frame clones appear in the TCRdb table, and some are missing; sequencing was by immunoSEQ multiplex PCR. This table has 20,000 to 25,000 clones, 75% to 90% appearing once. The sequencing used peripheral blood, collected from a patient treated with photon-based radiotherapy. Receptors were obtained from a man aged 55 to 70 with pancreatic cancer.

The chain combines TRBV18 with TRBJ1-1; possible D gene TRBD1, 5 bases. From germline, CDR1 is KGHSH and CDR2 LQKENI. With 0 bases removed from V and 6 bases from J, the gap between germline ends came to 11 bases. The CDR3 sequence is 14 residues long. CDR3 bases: TGTGCCAGCTCACCACCGACGGTGGGGGCTGAAGCTTTCTTT. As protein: CASSPPTVGAEAFF.

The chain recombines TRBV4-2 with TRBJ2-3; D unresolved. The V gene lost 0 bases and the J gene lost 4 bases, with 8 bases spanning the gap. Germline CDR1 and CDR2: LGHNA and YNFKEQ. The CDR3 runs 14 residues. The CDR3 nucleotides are TGTGCCAGCAGCCAAGATCTAGAACCAGATACGCAGTATTTT. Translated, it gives CASSQDLEPDTQYF.

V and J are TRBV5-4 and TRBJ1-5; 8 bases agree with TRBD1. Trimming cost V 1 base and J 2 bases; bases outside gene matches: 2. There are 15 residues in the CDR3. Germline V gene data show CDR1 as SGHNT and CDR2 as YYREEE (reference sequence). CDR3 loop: CASSLQGAGNQPQHF. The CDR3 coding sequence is TGTGCCAGCAGCTTGCAGGGGGCAGGCAATCAGCCCCAGCATTTT.

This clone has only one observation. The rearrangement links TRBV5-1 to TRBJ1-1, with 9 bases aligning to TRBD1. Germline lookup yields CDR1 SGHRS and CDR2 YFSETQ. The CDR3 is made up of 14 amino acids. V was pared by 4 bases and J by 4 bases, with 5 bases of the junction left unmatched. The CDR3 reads CASSSQTGGTEAFF. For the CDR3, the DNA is TGCGCCAGCAGCAGCCAGACAGGGGGCACTGAAGCTTTCTTT. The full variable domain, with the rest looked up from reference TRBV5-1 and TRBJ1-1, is KAGVTQTPRYLIKTRGQQVTLSCSPISGHRSVSWYQQTPGQGLQFLFEYFSETQRNKGNFPGRFSGRQFSNSRSEMNVSTLELGDSALYLCASSSQTGGTEAFFGQGTRLTVV.

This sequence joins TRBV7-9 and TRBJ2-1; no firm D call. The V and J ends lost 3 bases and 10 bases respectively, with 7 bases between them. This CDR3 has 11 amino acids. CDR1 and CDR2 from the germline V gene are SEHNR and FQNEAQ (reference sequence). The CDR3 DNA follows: TGTGCCAGCAGCTTGGGAATCGAGCAGTTCTTC. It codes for CASSLGIEQFF.

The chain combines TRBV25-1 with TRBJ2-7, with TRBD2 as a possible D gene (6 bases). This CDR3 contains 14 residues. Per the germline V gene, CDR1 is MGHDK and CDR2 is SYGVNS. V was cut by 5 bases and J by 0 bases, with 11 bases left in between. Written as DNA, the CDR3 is TGTGCCAGCAGTTTACTAGCCAGCTCCTACGAGCAGTACTTC. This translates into CASSLLASSYEQYF.

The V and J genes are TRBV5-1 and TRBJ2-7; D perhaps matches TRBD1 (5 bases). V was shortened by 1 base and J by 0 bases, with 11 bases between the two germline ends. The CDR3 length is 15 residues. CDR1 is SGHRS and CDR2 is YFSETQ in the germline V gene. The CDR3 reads CASSLSSGLSYEQYF. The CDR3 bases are TGCGCCAGCAGCTTGAGTTCAGGGCTCTCCTACGAGCAGTACTTC.